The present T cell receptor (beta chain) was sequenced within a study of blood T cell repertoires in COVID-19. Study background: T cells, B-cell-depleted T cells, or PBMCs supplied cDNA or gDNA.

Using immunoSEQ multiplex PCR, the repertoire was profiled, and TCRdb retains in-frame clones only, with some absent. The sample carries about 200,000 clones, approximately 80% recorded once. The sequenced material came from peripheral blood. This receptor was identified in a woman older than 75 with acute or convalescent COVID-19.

CDR3 sequence (DNA): TGCGCCAGCAGGCCTACTTCTGGGGCCAACGTCCTGACTTTC. Translation gives CASRPTSGANVLTF. The chain has TRBV5-1 and TRBJ2-6; D is undetermined. The CDR3 runs to 14 residues. Germline CDR1 is SGHRS and CDR2 is YFSETQ. Trimming shortened V by 5 bases and J by 1 base, and 7 bases separated the two germline ends.